This entry lists 22 T cell receptor beta chains sequenced from one sample in a study of T-cell memory formation after mild COVID-19. From the 5' RACE reads, TCRdb called clonotypes with MiXCR, one entry per CDR3 protein. The sample contains over 55,000 distinct CDR3 sequences, over 9% of which appear only once. The sample consisted of PBMCs or a T cell subset sorted from them (not recorded which). The receptors were gathered from a man aged 18 to 29 who had mild COVID-19 (a few samples of this study predate the infection). Cell type and time point are not known.

This clonotype occurred a few times. The chain joins TRBV6-5 to TRBJ2-1; 7 bases align to TRBD1. This CDR3 has 13 residues. Trimming took 5 bases from V and 8 from J; bases not matched to a gene: 6. CDR1 and CDR2 from the germline V gene are MNHEY and SVGAGI. The CDR3 DNA reads as TGTGCCAGCAGTAACTACAGGGGCTATGAGCAGTTCTTC. This encodes CASSNYRGYEQFF.

This clonotype was picked up many times. J is TRBJ1-1 and V is TRBV4-2; no clear D gene. Germline lookup yields CDR1 LGHNA and CDR2 YNFKEQ. The V and J ends lost 0 bases and 5 bases respectively, with 10 bases between them. This CDR3 contains 14 residues. The CDR3 sequence: CASSQDSTATEAFF. The CDR3 DNA follows: TGTGCCAGCAGCCAAGATTCTACTGCTACTGAAGCTTTCTTT.

The chain uses TRBV5-4 and TRBJ1-6, with D perhaps TRBD1 (6 bases). Trimming took 4 bases from V and 4 from J, leaving 12 bases between them. The CDR3 has 15 residues. In germline, CDR1 is SGHNT, CDR2 YYREEE (reference sequence). The CDR3 DNA follows: TGTGCCAGCAGCCCGGACGGACAGTATAATTCACCCCTCCACTTT. Amino acid sequence: CASSPDGQYNSPLHF.

The sample holds a few counts of this clonotype. The chain is built from TRBV7-6 and TRBJ1-4; D gene uncertain. The germline V and J ends were trimmed by 3 bases and 7 bases, with 12 bases remaining between them. Germline CDR1 SGHVS, CDR2 FNYEAQ. The CDR3 spans 14 residues. CDR3 sequence (DNA): TGTGCCAGCAGCTTGAATCCCGCCGGTGAAAAACTGTTTTTT. Translation gives CASSLNPAGEKLFF.

This clonotype turned up a few times. The chain links TRBV12-3 or TRBV12-4 to TRBJ1-2; tentative D call: TRBD1 (5 bases). CDR3 length: 14 residues. Trimming took 6 bases from V and 4 from J, leaving 15 bases between them. CDR3 in amino acids: CASSFHGTGYGYTF. The CDR3 DNA is TGTGCCAGCAGCTTTCACGGGACCGGCTATGGCTACACCTTC.

With regard to this clonotype: Here the CDR3 omits its conserved ending phenylalanine or tryptophan, so a read error is the likely source. No DNA is shown, since the ends of the CDR3 on it are uncertain; the CDR3 is the one TCRdb lists. The chain's CDR3 is CASSLALEFPPYV. The chain is built from TRBV5-5 and TRBJ2-3. CDR1 SGHKS and CDR2 YYEKEE come from the germline V gene (reference sequence). The CDR3 contains 13 residues when both ends are counted.

This clonotype has only a few counts. The rearrangement joins TRBV20-1 to TRBJ2-3; TRBD2 matches 10 bases. This CDR3 comprises 15 residues. Germline CDR1 is DFQATT and CDR2 is SNEGSKA (reference sequence). Trimming at V came to 6 bases and at J to 7 bases, leaving 13 bases not matched to a gene. The CDR3 is CSASLSGGASNTQYF. In DNA, the CDR3 is TGCAGTGCCTCCTTGAGCGGGGGGGCCTCGAATACGCAGTATTTT.

The chain carries TRBV11-2 and TRBJ2-5; D is ambiguous. The CDR3 length is 14 residues. CDR1 SGHAT and CDR2 FQNNGV come from the germline V gene. V shed 0 bases and J shed 1 base, with 6 bases lying between them. CDR3 region: CASSLDSFQETQYF. CDR3 nucleotide sequence: TGTGCCAGCAGCTTAGACAGCTTCCAAGAGACCCAGTACTTC. The whole variable domain, remainder taken from reference TRBV11-2 and TRBJ2-5, is EAGVAQSPRYKIIEKRQSVAFWCNPISGHATLYWYQQILGQGPKLLIQFQNNGVVDDSQLPKDRFSAERLKGVDSTLKIQPAKLEDSAVYLCASSLDSFQETQYFGPGTRLLVL.

This clonotype was seen more than once but under ten times. The chain couples TRBV5-6 to TRBJ2-6, with D tentatively TRBD1 (7 bases). Germline V gene lookup returns CDR1 SGHDT and CDR2 YYEEEE. This CDR3 has 16 amino acids. V dropped 4 bases and J dropped 11 bases, with 22 bases sitting between them. CDR3 residues: CASSLRIGGGVDVLTF. The CDR3 DNA sequence: TGTGCCAGCAGCCTGAGAATAGGGGGCGGGGTCGACGTCCTGACTTTC.

This clonotype was counted only a few times. The J gene is TRBJ1-5, the V gene TRBV19; D gene ambiguous. V lost 6 bases to trimming and J lost 4 bases, with 16 bases between them. CDR1 is LNHDA, CDR2 SQIVND, per germline (reference sequence). This CDR3 spans 15 amino acids. This CDR3 reads CASSEPGRPNQPQHF. The CDR3 region has the DNA TGTGCCAGTAGCGAGCCAGGACGACCAAATCAGCCCCAGCATTTT.

This clonotype was detected many times. V and J are TRBV12-3 or TRBV12-4 and TRBJ2-1; 8 positions agree with TRBD2. J lost 12 bases, V lost 7 bases, and 11 bases had no gene match. The CDR3 is 13 residues long. The CDR3: CASTLLGAGGQFF. The CDR3 region has the DNA TGTGCCAGCACCCTCCTGGGGGCGGGGGGGCAGTTCTTC.

This clonotype was seen at least ten times. V gene TRBV4-3 combines with J gene TRBJ2-5; D not resolved. The V end lost 0 bases, the J end lost 6 bases, and 8 bases lay between the germline ends. The length of the CDR3 is 13 residues. Germline values: CDR1 LGHNA, CDR2 YSLEER. The CDR3 DNA follows: TGCGCCAGCAGCCAAGATACCCGGAAGACCCAGTACTTC. This sequence encodes CASSQDTRKTQYF.

V usage is TRBV5-1 and J usage is TRBJ2-3; 12 bases are shared with TRBD2. Germline V gene data show CDR1 as SGHRS and CDR2 as YFSETQ. With V trimmed by 4 bases and J by 5 bases, 8 bases remained unmatched. CDR3 size: 16 residues. The CDR3, as DNA: TGCGCCAGCAGCCTAACTAGCGGGGGGCGTGGAGATACGCAGTATTTT. This translates into CASSLTSGGRGDTQYF.

This clonotype was counted between two and nine times. This rearrangement joins TRBV7-9 to TRBJ2-2; D might be TRBD1 (6 bases). The V end lost 5 bases, the J end lost 8 bases, and 9 bases lay between the germline ends. This CDR3 region has 12 residues. Per the germline V gene, CDR1 is SEHNR and CDR2 is FQNEAQ (reference sequence). CDR3 bases: TGTGCCAGCAGCCCAGGGGCGGGGGAGCTGTTTTTT. This sequence encodes CASSPGAGELFF.

Ten or more counts support this clonotype. The chain links TRBV10-3 to TRBJ2-5; D is perhaps TRBD1 or TRBD2 (5 bases each). The CDR3 runs 13 residues. Germline V gene lookup returns CDR1 ENHRY and CDR2 SYGVKD. Deletions cut 7 bases from V and 3 bases from J, with 12 bases between. CDR3 region: CAIMGDGEETQYF. CDR3 coding DNA: TGTGCCATCATGGGGGACGGAGAAGAGACCCAGTACTTC.

This clonotype came up many times. This chain links TRBV6-5 with TRBJ2-4; 10 nucleotides match TRBD2. Germline CDR1 is MNHEY and CDR2 is SVGAGI. Losses at the gene ends were 4 bases for V and 4 bases for J; bases not matched to a gene: 4. The CDR3 runs to 15 residues. This CDR3 reads CASSSLAGAKNIQYF. CDR3 coding DNA: TGTGCCAGCAGTTCCCTAGCGGGGGCAAAAAACATTCAGTACTTC.

This chain connects TRBV4-3 to TRBJ2-7, with no clear D. From germline, CDR1 is LGHNA and CDR2 YSLEER. There are 15 residues in the CDR3. Trimming removed 1 base at V and 0 bases at J, with 10 bases between. CDR3 sequence: CASSQGGAISYEQYF. In nucleotides, the CDR3 is TGCGCCAGCAGCCAAGGGGGTGCAATCTCCTACGAGCAGTACTTC.

This clonotype was found a few times. The chain employs TRBV12-3 or TRBV12-4 and TRBJ1-4; D uncertain. The CDR3 covers 13 residues. V dropped 2 bases and J dropped 7 bases, with 8 bases sitting between them. This CDR3 is CASSLLRFEKLFF. CDR3 DNA sequence: TGTGCCAGCAGTTTACTGAGGTTTGAAAAACTGTTTTTT.

By its share, this clonotype is medium-sized (0.01 to 0.1%). V is TRBV18 and J is TRBJ2-3; maybe TRBD2 (6 bases). This CDR3 has 15 amino acids. Trimming removed 0 bases from V and 3 bases from J, with 10 bases in between. The germline CDR1 and CDR2 sequences are KGHSH and LQKENI. The CDR3 region is CASSPPRGGTDTQYF. The CDR3 DNA follows: TGTGCCAGCTCACCACCTAGAGGAGGGACAGATACGCAGTATTTT.

The chain recombines TRBV18 with TRBJ1-5; the match to TRBD1 covers 7 bases. This CDR3 contains 16 residues. The germline V gene encodes CDR1 KGHSH and CDR2 LQKENI. V shed 2 bases, J shed 7 bases, and the junction held 11 bases outside the gene matches. The chain's CDR3 is CASSPGYRGLDQPQHF. The CDR3 region has the DNA TGTGCCAGCTCACCAGGGTACAGGGGTCTTGACCAGCCCCAGCATTTT.

The chain's CDR3 is CASSLGNSGGLQETQYF. For the CDR3, the DNA is TGTGCCAGCAGTTTAGGGAATAGCGGGGGGCTCCAAGAGACCCAGTACTTC. The chain carries TRBV12-3 or TRBV12-4 and TRBJ2-5; 10 bases align to TRBD2. CDR3 size: 17 residues. Trimming at V came to 1 base and at J to 1 base, leaving 6 bases not matched to a gene.

This clonotype was observed many times. The J gene is TRBJ2-4, the V gene TRBV7-2; D is uncertain. V was shortened by 1 base and J by 0 bases, with 13 bases between the two germline ends. The germline V gene encodes CDR1 SGHTA and CDR2 FQGNSA. This CDR3 is 17 amino acids long. The CDR3 loop is CASSLVGLKLAKNIQYF. The CDR3 bases are TGTGCCAGCAGCTTAGTTGGGCTAAAGCTAGCCAAAAACATTCAGTACTTC.